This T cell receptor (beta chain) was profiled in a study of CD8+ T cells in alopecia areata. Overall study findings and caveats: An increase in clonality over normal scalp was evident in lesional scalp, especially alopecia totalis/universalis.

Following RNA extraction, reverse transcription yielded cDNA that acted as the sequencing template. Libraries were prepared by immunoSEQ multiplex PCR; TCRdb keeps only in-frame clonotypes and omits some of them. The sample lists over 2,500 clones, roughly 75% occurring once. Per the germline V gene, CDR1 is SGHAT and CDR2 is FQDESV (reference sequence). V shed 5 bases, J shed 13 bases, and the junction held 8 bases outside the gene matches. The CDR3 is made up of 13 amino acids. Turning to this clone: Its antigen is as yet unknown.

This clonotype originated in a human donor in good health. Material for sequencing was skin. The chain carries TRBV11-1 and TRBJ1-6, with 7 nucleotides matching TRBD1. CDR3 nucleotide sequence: TGTGCCAGCAGCGAGACAGGGTCGAGGCCCCTCCACTTT. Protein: CASSETGSRPLHF.